Below, one T cell receptor (beta chain) is given with its context. The data belong to a study of T cell changes during pregnancy in multiple sclerosis. The repertoire was sequenced with immunoSEQ multiplex PCR; TCRdb's copy has only in-frame clones and lacks some. Of 40,000 or so clones listed, approximately 92% are singletons. V was clipped by 1 base and J by 4 bases, with 10 bases between them. Germline-derived CDR1 and CDR2 are SGHTA and FQGNSA. CDR3 length: 14 amino acids. The rearrangement joins TRBV7-2 to TRBJ2-5; unclear D gene. The clonotype was recovered from a female donor with multiple sclerosis, enrolled in a pregnancy study. This sample comprised CD4+ T cells from peripheral blood mononuclear cells, obtained in the third trimester of pregnancy. The CDR3 is CASSLENIVETQYF. The CDR3 DNA sequence: TGTGCCAGCAGCTTAGAAAATATCGTAGAGACCCAGTACTTC.